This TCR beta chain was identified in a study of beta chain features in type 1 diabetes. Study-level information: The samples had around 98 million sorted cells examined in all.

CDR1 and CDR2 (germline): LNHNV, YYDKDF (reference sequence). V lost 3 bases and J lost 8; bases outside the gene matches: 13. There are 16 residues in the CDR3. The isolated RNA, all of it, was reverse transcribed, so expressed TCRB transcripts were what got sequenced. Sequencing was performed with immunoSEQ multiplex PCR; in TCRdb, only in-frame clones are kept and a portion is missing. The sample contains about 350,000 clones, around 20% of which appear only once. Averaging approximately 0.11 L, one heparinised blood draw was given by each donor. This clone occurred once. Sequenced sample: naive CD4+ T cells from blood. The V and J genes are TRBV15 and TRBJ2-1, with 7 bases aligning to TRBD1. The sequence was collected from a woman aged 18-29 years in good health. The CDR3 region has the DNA TGTGCCACCAGCAGTCTTAGGACAGGCCCTGGGGATGAGCAGTTCTTC. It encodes CATSSLRTGPGDEQFF.